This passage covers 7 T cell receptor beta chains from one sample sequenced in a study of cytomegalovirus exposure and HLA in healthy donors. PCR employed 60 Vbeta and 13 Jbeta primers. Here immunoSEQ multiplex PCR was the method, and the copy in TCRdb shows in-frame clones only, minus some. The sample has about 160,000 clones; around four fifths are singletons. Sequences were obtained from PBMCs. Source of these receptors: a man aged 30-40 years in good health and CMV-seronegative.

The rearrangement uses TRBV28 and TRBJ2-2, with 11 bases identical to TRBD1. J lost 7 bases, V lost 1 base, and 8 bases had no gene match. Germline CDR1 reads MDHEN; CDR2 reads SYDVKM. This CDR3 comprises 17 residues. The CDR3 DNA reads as TGTGCCAGCAGTTTATACCGGACAGGGGGCGCTGGCGGGGAGCTGTTTTTT. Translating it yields CASSLYRTGGAGGELFF.

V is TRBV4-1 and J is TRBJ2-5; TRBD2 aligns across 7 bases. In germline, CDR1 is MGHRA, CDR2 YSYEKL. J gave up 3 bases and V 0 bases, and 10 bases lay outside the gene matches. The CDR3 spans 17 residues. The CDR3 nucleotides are TGCGCCAGCAGCCAAGATAAAGTCCTAGCGGATGAAGAGACCCAGTACTTC. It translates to CASSQDKVLADEETQYF.

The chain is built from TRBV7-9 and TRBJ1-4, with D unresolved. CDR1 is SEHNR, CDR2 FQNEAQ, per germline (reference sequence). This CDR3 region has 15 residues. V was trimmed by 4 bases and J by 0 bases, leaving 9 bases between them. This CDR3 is CASSSGLATNEKLFF. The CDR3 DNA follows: TGTGCCAGCAGCTCTGGGCTTGCAACTAATGAAAAACTGTTTTTT.

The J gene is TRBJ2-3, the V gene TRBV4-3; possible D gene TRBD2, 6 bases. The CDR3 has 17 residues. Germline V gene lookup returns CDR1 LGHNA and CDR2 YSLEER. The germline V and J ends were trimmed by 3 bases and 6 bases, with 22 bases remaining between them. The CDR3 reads CASSHPRKGAGRDTQYF. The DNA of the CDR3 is TGCGCCAGCAGCCATCCAAGGAAAGGCGCGGGGAGGGATACGCAGTATTTT.

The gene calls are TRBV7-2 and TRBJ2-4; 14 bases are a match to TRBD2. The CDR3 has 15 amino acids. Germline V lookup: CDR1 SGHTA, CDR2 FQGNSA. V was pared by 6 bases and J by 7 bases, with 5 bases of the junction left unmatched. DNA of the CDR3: TGTGCCAGCAGAGAAGGGACTAGCGGGAGCAACATTCAGTACTTC. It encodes CASREGTSGSNIQYF.

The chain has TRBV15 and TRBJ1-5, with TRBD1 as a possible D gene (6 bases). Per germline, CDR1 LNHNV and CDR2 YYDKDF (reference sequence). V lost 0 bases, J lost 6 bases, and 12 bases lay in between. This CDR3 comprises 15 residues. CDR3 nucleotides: TGTGCCACCAGCAGAGATAGGGGGTTGGGTCAGCCCCAGCATTTT. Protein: CATSRDRGLGQPQHF.

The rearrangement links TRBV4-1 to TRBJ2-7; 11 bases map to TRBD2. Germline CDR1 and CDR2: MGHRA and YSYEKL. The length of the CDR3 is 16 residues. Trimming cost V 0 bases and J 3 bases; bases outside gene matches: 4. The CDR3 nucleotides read TGCGCCAGCAGCCAAGAGGGGACTAGCGGACTCTACGAGCAGTACTTC. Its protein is CASSQEGTSGLYEQYF.